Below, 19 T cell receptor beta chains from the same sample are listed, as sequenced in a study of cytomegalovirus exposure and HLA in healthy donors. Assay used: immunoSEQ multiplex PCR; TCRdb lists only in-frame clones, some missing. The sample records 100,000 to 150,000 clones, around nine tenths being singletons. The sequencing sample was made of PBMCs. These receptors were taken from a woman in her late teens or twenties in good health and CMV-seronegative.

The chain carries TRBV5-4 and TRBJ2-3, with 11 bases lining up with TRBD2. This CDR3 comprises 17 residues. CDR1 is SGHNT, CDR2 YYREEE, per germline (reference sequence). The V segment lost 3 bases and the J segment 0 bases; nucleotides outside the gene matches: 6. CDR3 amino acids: CASSSGTSGASTDTQYF. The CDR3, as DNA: TGTGCCAGCAGCTCGGGGACTAGCGGAGCGAGCACAGATACGCAGTATTTT.

As DNA, the CDR3 is TGTGCCAGCAGTTTCCGACAGGGGGCCGAGACCTACGAGCAGTACTTC. Translated, it gives CASSFRQGAETYEQYF. This chain uses TRBV27 with TRBJ2-7; 10 bases are a match to TRBD1. Trimming cost V 3 bases and J 2 bases; bases outside gene matches: 7. This CDR3 comprises 16 residues. Germline CDR1 and CDR2: MNHEY and SMNVEV (reference sequence).

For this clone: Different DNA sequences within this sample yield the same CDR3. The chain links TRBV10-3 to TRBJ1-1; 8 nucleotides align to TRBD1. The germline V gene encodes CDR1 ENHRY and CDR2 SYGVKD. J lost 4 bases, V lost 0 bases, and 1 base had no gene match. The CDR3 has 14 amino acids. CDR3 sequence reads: CAISESTGGTEAFF. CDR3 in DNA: TGTGCCATCAGTGAGTCTACAGGGGGCACTGAAGCTTTCTTT.

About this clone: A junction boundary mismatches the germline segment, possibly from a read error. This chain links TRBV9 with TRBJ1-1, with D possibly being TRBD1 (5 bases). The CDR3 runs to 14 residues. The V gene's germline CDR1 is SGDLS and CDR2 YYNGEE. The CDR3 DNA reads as TGTGCCAGCAGCGCATTCCCAGGGAACCCTGAAGCTTTCTTT. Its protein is CASSAFPGNPEAFF.

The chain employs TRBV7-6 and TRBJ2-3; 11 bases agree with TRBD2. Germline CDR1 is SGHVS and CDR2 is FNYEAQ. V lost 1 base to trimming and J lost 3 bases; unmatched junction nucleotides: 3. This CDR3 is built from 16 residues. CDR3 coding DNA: TGTGCCAGCAGCTTAGTTGTAGCGGGAGGGACAGATACGCAGTATTTT. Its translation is CASSLVVAGGTDTQYF.

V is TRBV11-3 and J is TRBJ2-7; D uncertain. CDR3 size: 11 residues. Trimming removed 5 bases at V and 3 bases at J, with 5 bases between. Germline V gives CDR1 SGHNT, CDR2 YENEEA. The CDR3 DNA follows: TGTGCCAGCAGCGAACTCTACGAGCAGTACTTC. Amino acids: CASSELYEQYF.

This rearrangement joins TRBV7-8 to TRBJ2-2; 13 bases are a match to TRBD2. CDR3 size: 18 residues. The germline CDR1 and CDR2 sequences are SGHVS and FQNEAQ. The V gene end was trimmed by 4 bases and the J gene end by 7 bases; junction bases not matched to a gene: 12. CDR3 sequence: CASSSGLAGTPGGGELFF. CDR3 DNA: TGTGCCAGCAGCTCGGGACTAGCGGGGACGCCGGGGGGCGGGGAGCTGTTTTTT.

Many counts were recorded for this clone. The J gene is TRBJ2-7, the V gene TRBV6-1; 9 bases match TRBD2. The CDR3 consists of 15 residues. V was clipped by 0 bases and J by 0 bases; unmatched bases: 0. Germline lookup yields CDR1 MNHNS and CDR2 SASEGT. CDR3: CASSEASGSSYEQYF. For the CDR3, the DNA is TGTGCCAGCAGTGAAGCTAGCGGGAGCTCCTACGAGCAGTACTTC.

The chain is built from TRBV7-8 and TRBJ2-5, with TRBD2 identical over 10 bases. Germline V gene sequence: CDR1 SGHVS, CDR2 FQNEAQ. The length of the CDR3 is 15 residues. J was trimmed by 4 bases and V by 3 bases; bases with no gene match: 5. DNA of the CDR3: TGTGCCAGCAGCTTTCTAGCGGGAGTTCCAGAGACCCAGTACTTC. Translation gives CASSFLAGVPETQYF.

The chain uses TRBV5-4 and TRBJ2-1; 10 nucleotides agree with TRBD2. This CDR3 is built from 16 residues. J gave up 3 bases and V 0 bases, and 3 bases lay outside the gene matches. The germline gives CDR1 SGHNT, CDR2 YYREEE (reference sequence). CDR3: CASSLGASGSYNEQFF. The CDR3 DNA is TGTGCCAGCAGCTTGGGGGCTAGCGGGAGCTACAATGAGCAGTTCTTC. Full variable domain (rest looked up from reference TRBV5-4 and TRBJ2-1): ETGVTQSPTHLIKTRGQQVTLRCSSQSGHNTVSWYQQALGQGPQFIFQYYREEENGRGNFPPRFSGLQFPNYSSELNVNALELDDSALYLCASSLGASGSYNEQFFGPGTRLTVL.

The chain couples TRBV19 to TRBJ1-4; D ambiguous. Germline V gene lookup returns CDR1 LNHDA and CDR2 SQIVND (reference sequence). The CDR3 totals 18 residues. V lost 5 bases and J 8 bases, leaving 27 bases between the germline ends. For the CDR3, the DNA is TGTGCCAGTAGTTCCTACTCCCTCATGAGGGCTGGGAACGAAAAACTGTTTTTT. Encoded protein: CASSSYSLMRAGNEKLFF.

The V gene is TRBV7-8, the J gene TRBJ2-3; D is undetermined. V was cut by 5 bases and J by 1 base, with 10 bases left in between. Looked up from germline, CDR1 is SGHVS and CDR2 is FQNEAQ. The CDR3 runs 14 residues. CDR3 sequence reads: CASSLNAGTDTQYF. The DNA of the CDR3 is TGTGCCAGCAGCCTAAACGCTGGCACAGATACGCAGTATTTT.

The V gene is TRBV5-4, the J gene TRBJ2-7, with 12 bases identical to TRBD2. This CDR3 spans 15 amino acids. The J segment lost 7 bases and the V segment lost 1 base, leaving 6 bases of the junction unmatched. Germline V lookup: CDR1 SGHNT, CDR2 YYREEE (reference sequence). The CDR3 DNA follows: TGTGCCAGCAGCTTGTGGCTAGCGGGAGGGGGTGAGCAGTACTTC. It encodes CASSLWLAGGGEQYF.

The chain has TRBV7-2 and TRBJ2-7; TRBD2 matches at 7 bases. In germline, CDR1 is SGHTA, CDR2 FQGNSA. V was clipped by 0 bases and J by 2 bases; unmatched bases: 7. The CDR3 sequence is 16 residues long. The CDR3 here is CASSLAGGGYTYEQYF. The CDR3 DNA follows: TGTGCCAGCAGCTTAGCTGGCGGGGGATATACCTACGAGCAGTACTTC.

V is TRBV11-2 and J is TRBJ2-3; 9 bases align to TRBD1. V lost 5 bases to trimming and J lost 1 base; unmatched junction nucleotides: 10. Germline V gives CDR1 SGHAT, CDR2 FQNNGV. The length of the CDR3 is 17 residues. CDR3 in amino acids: CASSLGQGTEGTDTQYF. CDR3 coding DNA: TGTGCCAGCAGCCTGGGACAGGGAACCGAGGGCACAGATACGCAGTATTTT.

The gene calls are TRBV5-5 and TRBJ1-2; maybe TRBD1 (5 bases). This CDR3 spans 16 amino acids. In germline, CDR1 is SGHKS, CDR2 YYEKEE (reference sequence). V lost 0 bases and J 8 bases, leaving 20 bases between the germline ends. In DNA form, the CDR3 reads TGTGCCAGCAGCTTGGACGGGTCGGGGGACGCCGGAGGCTACACCTTC. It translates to CASSLDGSGDAGGYTF. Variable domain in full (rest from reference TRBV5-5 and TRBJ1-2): DAGVTQSPTHLIKTRGQQVTLRCSPISGHKSVSWYQQVLGQGPQFIFQYYEKEERGRGNFPDRFSARQFPNYSSELNVNALLLGDSALYLCASSLDGSGDAGGYTFGSGTRLTVV.

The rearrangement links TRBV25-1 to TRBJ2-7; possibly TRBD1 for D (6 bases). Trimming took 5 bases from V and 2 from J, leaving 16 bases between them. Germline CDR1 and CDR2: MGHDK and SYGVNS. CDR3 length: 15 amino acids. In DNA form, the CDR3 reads TGTGCCAGCAGTTCCTCAGGGGCCCTGGCCTACGAGCAGTACTTC. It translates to CASSSSGALAYEQYF.

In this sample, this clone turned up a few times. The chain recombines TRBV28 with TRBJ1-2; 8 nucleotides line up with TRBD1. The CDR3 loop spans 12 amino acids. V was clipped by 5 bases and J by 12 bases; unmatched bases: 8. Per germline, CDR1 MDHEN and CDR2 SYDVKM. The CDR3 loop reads CASSPGQGENTF. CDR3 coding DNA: TGTGCCAGCAGTCCCGGACAGGGAGAGAACACCTTC.

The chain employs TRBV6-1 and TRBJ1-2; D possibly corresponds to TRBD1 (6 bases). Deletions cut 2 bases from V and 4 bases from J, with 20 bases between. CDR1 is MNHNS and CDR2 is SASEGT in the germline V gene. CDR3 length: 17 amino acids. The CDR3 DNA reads TGTGCCAGCAGTGAAAGGGCAGGGGCTATCTCACTCTATGGCTACACCTTC. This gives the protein CASSERAGAISLYGYTF.